This TCR beta chain came from a study of cytomegalovirus exposure and HLA in healthy donors. J was trimmed by 6 bases and V by 6 bases; bases with no gene match: 2. The CDR3 length is 11 residues. Germline-derived CDR1 and CDR2 are DFQATT and SNEGSKA (reference sequence). Primers: 60 Vbeta forward and 13 Jbeta reverse. Assay: immunoSEQ multiplex PCR; the TCRdb copy retains only in-frame clones and omits some. In the table there are roughly 100,000 clones, about two thirds of which are singletons. Sequencing was done on a sample of PBMCs. The chain links TRBV20-1 to TRBJ1-2; 9 bases match TRBD1. The receptor's source is a female donor in good health and CMV-seronegative. The CDR3 coding sequence is TGCAGTGCCGGGACAGGGAATGGCTACACCTTC. Amino acid sequence: CSAGTGNGYTF.